This TCR beta chain was sequenced in a study of shared clonotypes between healthy human individuals (dated by TCRdb to 2020 to 2022). For context, the study as a whole: The cohort comprised two women and a few men aged 18 to 49 years. Leukapheresis yielded between about 0.85 and 10 billion PBMCs per donor. Different laboratories and diverse techniques were used to prepare libraries and sequence TCR repertoires, to increase sequencing depth and limit assay-specific biases. To estimate repertoire size and how much clonotype sharing occurs between individuals, the study deeply sequenced the blood TCR repertoires of five healthy adults. For each donor, three plates each were used for CD4 naive and CD4 memory, two plates were used for CD8 naive, and one plate was used for CD8 memory. Study-level results and caveats: Compared with non-shared clonotypes, the clonotypes found in all four sorted-subset donors had higher generation probabilities. Sharing across several donors was observed for around 4.8% of naive CD4, less than 4% of naive CD8, about 2.3% of memory CD4, and around 0.4% of memory CD8 clonotypes. Only blood was sampled, and tissue TCR repertoires likely differ from those in blood. Because the study included a small number of donors, the genetic and exposure-history diversity represented was limited. Naive subsets generally had larger estimated clonotype richness than memory subsets. Pairwise subsampling led to the expectation that sequencing depth would affect the degree of clonotype sharing among donors. Even with the large sequencing depth, rarefaction of the sorted-subset datasets indicated that sequencing was incomplete.

CD8 naive samples consisted of CD45RO-negative cells that were positively selected for CCR7, yielding a CD45RA+CCR7+ population without TemRA cells. The donors were healthy, HIV-negative adults who had no recently reported acute infections or vaccinations. Every donor was a Caucasian adult living in Nashville, Tennessee, USA. Blood was obtained by leukapheresis, after which PBMCs were separated by Ficoll-Histopaque density gradient centrifugation and cryopreserved in liquid nitrogen vapor phase. Analytical flow cytometry was used to check the purity and quantity of every magnetically sorted T cell population. Genomic DNA was isolated from each sorted fraction and quantified by UV absorbance on a Nanodrop 2000c. As regards this clone: It has no known antigen specificity. No base-level quality is on record; no much larger clone is a single base apart.

CDR1 is given as MDHEN and CDR2 as SYDVKM, both from the germline V gene. Spanning cysteine to phenylalanine, the CDR3 consists of 16 amino acids. Only CDR3 DNA is held: 48 bases, read in frame from base 1. V is pared back by 5 bases and J by 9 bases, with 23 bases lying between the germline termini. Using the deep immunoSEQ assay, TCR CDR3 regions were amplified from genomic DNA by multiplex PCR. For each cell subset, the extracted genomic DNA was distributed evenly across all wells of several immunoSEQ 96-well plates, and each plate served as one replicate. Each replicate PCR for sorted subsets received 200 ng genomic DNA, equal to tens of thousands of T cell genomes. The purified libraries were quantified using a Qubit 3.0 fluorometer, sized with a Bioanalyzer 2100, and then quantified again using the KAPA Library Quantification kit. Each immunoSEQ 96-well plate was sequenced on its own single-read 150-cycle Illumina NextSeq 550 flow cell. Per the original workflow: Because the immunoSEQ output included only junctional sequences and no quality scores, the filtering could not be the same as the filtering used for full-length reads. Sequences were annotated with PyIR, a Python wrapper for IgBLAST v1.9, using IMGT germline references to assign V/J genes and CDR3. Reads were removed for weak V/J assignments (E-value above 1e-6), missing CDR3, stop codons, out-of-frame junctions, or ambiguous translated residues. V3J clonotypes were defined as sequences sharing an identical inferred V gene, J gene, and CDR3 amino acid sequence. Percentage overlap between repertoires was computed as shared unique clonotypes divided by the size of the smaller repertoire. RTK rarefaction, the Chao1 estimator, and Recon v2.1 estimates of unobserved clonotypes were used to assess repertoire richness. Generation probabilities were computed with OLGA for all TCRbeta clonotypes obtained by the gDNA method from four donors. The immuneACCESS repertoire file appears here via TCRdb, limited to in-frame rearrangements. These files lack a portion of the clones; in checked studies, under half of the deficit traces to unresolved V genes, and the cause of the others is not known. The D gene and trimming were derived from the DNA, and the V and J assignments and clone size from that table. This sample is represented by 800,000 to 950,000 clones; about 96% of them were singletons. Roughly 0.23% of the sample lies in the top ten.

The TCR sequence derives from a man aged 25-45 years in good health. The chain is made from TRBV28 and TRBJ2-1; the D gene is possibly TRBD1 or TRBD2, each agreeing over 5 bases. The sample consisted of naive CD8+ T cells sorted from blood. Sample cell subset or site, as interpreted from the label and publication: CD45RA+CCR7+. The CDR3 corresponds to CASSVNPGRSAGEQFF. Read as DNA, the sequence is TGTGCCAGCAGTGTTAATCCGGGACGATCGGCAGGTGAGCAGTTCTTC.